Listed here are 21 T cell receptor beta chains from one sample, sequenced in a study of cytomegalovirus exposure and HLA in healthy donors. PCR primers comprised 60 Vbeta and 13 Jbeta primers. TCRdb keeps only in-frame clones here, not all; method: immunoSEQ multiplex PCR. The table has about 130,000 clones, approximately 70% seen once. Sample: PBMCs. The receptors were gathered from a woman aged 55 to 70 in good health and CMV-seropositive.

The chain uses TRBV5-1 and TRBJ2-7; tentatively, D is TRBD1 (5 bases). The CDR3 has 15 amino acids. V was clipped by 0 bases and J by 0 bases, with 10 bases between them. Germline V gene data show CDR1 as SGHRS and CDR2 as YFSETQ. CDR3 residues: CASSLGTLNSYEQYF. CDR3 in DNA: TGCGCCAGCAGCTTGGGGACATTGAACTCCTACGAGCAGTACTTC.

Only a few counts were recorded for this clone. The chain's CDR3 is CASSDGPGNQPQHF. CDR3 bases: TGTGCCAGCAGTGATGGTCCGGGGAATCAGCCCCAGCATTTT. The rearrangement uses TRBV2 and TRBJ1-5; D is unclear. V gave up 3 bases and J gave up 4 bases, with 10 bases separating them. This CDR3 region has 14 residues. Germline CDR1 SNHLY, CDR2 FYNNEI.

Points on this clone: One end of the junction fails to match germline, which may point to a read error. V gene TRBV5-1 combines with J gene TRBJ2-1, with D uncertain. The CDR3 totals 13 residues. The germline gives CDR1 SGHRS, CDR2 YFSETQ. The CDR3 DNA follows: TGCGCCAGCAGCTTAAGCTCCAACAATGAGCAGTTCTTC. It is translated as CASSLSSNNEQFF.

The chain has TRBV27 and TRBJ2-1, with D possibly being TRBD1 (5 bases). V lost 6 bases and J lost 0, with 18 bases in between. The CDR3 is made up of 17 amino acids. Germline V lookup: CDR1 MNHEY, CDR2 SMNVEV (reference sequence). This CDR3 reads CASSRTLGVSSYNEQFF. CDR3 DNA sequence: TGTGCCAGCAGCCGTACCCTAGGGGTAAGCTCCTACAATGAGCAGTTCTTC.

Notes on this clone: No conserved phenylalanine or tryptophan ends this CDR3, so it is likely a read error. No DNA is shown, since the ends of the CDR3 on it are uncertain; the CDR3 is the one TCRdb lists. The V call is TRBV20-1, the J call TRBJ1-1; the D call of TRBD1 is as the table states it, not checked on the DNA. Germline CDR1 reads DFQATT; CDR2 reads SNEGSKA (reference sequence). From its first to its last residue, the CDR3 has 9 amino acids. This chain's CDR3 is CSARDRAGL.

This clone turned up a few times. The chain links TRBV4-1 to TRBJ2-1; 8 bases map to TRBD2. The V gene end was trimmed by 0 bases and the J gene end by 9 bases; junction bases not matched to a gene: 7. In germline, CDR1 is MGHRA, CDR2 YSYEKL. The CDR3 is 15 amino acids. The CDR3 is CASSQEGTRGGEQFF. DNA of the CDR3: TGCGCCAGCAGCCAAGAAGGGACTAGGGGGGGTGAGCAGTTCTTC.

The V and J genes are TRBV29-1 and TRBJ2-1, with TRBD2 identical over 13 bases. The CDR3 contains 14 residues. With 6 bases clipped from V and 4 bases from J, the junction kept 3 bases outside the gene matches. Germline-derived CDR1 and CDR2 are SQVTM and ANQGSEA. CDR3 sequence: CSVGLAGVYNEQFF. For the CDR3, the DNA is TGCAGCGTCGGACTAGCGGGAGTATACAATGAGCAGTTCTTC.

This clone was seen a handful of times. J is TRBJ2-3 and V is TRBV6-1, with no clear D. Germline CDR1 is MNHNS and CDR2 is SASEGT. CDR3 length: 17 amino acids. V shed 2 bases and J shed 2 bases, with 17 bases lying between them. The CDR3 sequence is CASSEPFSPPHTDTQYF. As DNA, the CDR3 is TGTGCCAGCAGTGAACCCTTTTCCCCCCCACACACAGATACGCAGTATTTT.

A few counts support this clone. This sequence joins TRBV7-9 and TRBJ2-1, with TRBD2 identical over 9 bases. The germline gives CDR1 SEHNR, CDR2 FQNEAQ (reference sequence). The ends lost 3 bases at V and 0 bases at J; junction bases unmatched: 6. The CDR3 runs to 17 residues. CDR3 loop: CASSLILAGPSYNEQFF. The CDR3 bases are TGTGCCAGCAGCTTGATACTAGCGGGCCCCTCCTACAATGAGCAGTTCTTC.

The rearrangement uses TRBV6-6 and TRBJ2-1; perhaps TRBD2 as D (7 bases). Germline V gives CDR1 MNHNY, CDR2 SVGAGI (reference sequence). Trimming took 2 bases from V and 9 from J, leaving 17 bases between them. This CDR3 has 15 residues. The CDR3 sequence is CASSYRGAGEGEQFF. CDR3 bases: TGTGCCAGCAGTTACCGGGGGGCGGGAGAGGGTGAGCAGTTCTTC.

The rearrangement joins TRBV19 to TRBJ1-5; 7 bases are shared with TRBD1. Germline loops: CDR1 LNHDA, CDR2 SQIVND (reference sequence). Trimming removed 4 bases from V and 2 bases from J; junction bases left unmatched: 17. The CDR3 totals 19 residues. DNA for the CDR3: TGTGCCAGTAGTAAGGCTCCGGGACAGTTTTACGGAGGCAATCAGCCCCAGCATTTT. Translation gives CASSKAPGQFYGGNQPQHF.

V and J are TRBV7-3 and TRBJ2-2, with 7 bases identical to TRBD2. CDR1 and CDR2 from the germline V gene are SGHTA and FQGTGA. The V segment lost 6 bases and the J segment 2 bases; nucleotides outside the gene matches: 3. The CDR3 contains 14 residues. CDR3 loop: CASRRLANTGELFF. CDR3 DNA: TGTGCCAGCAGACGACTAGCCAACACCGGGGAGCTGTTTTTT.

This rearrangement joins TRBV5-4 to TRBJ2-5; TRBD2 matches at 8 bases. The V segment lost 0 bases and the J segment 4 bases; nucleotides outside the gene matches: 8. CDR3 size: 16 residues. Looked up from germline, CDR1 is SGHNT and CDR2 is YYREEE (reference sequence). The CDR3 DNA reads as TGTGCCAGCAGCTTGGCGGGGGGGGCGCCAGGAGAGACCCAGTACTTC. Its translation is CASSLAGGAPGETQYF.

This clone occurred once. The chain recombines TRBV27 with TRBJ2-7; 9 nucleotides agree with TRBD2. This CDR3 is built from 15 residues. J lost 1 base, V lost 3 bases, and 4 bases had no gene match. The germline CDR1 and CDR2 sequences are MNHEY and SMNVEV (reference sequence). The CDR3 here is CASSFGSGSSYEQYF. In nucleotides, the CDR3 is TGTGCCAGCAGTTTCGGTAGCGGGAGTTCCTACGAGCAGTACTTC.

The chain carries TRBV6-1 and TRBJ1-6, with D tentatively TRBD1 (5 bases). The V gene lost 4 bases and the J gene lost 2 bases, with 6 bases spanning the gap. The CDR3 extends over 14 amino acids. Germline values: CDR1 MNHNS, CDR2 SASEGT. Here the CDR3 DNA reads TGTGCCAGCAGTGCAGGGCCCTATAATTCACCCCTCCACTTT. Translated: CASSAGPYNSPLHF.

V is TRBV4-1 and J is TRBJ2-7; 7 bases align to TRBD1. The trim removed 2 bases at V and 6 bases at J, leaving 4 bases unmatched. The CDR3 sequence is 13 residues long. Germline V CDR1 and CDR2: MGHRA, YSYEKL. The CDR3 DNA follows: TGCGCCAGCAGCCAACCACAGGGGTCCGAGCAGTACTTC. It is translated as CASSQPQGSEQYF.

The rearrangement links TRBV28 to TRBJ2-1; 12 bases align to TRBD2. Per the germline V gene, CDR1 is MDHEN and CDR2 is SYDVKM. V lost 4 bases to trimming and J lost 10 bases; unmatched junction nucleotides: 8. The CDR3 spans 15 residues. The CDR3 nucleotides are TGTGCCAGCAGTTACGGGACTAGCGGGCGGGCGGAGCAGTTCTTC. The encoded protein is CASSYGTSGRAEQFF.

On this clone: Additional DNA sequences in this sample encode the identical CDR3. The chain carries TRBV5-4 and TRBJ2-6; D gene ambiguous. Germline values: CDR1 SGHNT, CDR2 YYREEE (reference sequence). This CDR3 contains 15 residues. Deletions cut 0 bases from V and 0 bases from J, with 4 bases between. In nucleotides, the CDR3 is TGTGCCAGCAGCTTGGCCGGCTCTGGGGCCAACGTCCTGACTTTC. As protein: CASSLAGSGANVLTF.

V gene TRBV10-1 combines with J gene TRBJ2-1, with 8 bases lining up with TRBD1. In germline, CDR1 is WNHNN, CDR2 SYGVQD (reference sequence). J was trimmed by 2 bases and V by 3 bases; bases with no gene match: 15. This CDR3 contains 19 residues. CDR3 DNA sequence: TGCGCCAGCAGTGAACGGGGACAGGCATTTCAGGGAGCCTACAATGAGCAGTTCTTC. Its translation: CASSERGQAFQGAYNEQFF.

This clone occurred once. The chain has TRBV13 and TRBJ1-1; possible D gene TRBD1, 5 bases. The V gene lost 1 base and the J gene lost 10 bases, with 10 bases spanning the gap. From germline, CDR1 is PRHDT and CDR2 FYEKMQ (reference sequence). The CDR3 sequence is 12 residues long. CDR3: CASSLVLGVAFF. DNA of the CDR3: TGTGCCAGCAGCTTAGTATTAGGGGTAGCTTTCTTT.

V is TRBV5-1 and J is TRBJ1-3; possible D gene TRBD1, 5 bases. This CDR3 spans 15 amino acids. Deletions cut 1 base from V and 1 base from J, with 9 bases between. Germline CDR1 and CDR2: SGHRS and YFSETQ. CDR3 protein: CASSLQGGSGNTIYF. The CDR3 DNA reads TGCGCCAGCAGCTTGCAGGGAGGGTCTGGAAACACCATATATTTT.